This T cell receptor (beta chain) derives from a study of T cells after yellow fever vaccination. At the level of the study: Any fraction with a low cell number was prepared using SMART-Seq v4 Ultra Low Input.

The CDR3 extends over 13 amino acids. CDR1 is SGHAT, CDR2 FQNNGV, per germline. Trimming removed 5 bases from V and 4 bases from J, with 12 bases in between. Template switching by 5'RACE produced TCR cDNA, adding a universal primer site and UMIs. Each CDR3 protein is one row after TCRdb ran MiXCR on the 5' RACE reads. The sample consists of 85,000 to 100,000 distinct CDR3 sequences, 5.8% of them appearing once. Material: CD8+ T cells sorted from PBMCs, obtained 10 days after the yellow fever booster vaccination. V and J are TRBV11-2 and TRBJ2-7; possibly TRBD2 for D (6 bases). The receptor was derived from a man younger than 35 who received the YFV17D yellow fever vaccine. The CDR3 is CASSPPGRYEQYF. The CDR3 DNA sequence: TGTGCCAGCAGCCCCCCGGGGAGGTACGAGCAGTACTTC.